These 9 T cell receptor beta chains were sequenced from one sample in a study of control samples from healthy donors and cancer patients. TCRdb's copy holds only in-frame clones and misses some; the assay was immunoSEQ multiplex PCR. The table has roughly 84,000 clones, 90% to 95% seen once. Material: blood. Every receptor here comes from a man aged 50-59 years in good health.

The chain employs TRBV12-5 and TRBJ1-1, with D possibly TRBD1 on 5 matching bases. V was shortened by 6 bases and J by 0 bases, with 11 bases between the two germline ends. The V gene's germline CDR1 is LGHNT and CDR2 FRNRAP. This CDR3 has 14 residues. The CDR3 spells CASGGTSMNTEAFF. CDR3 nucleotides: TGTGCTAGTGGGGGGACTTCCATGAACACTGAAGCTTTCTTT.

CDR3 protein: CASSLYGAMNTEAFF. CDR3 coding DNA: TGTGCCAGCAGCTTGTACGGAGCTATGAACACTGAAGCTTTCTTT. The chain is built from TRBV5-4 and TRBJ1-1; unclear D gene. Germline V lookup: CDR1 SGHNT, CDR2 YYREEE (reference sequence). V lost 1 base and J lost 0, with 10 bases in between. The CDR3 has 15 residues. Combining the CDR3 with reference TRBV5-4 and TRBJ1-1 gives the whole variable domain ETGVTQSPTHLIKTRGQQVTLRCSSQSGHNTVSWYQQALGQGPQFIFQYYREEENGRGNFPPRFSGLQFPNYSSELNVNALELDDSALYLCASSLYGAMNTEAFFGQGTRLTVV.

The rearrangement links TRBV29-1 to TRBJ2-7; D ambiguous. The length of the CDR3 is 12 residues. CDR1 and CDR2 from the germline V gene are SQVTM and ANQGSEA. The ends were cut back, 1 base at V and 3 bases at J, with 7 bases in the middle. The CDR3 nucleotides are TGCAGCGTTGAAGCTGGTCGCTACGAGCAGTACTTC. Its protein is CSVEAGRYEQYF.

This clone appeared a few times. The V call is TRBV24-1, the J call TRBJ1-5, with no clear D. CDR3 length: 16 amino acids. Trimming cost V 0 bases and J 1 base, with 9 bases left between them. Germline-derived CDR1 and CDR2 are KGHDR and SFDVKD. CDR3 DNA: TGTGCCACCAGTGATTTGATTACAAGCAGCAATCAGCCCCAGCATTTT. Protein product: CATSDLITSSNQPQHF.

The chain has TRBV10-1 and TRBJ2-1; TRBD2 agrees at 14 bases. CDR1 is WNHNN and CDR2 is SYGVQD in the germline V gene (reference sequence). The CDR3 length is 17 residues. J was trimmed by 4 bases and V by 2 bases; bases with no gene match: 4. The CDR3 loop reads CASSESRTSGGYNEQFF. CDR3 sequence (DNA): TGCGCCAGCAGTGAGAGTCGGACTAGCGGGGGGTACAATGAGCAGTTCTTC.

The rearrangement uses TRBV6-2 or TRBV6-3 and TRBJ1-1; possible D gene TRBD1, 5 bases. Germline lookup yields CDR1 MNHEY and CDR2 SVGEGT. V was pared by 4 bases and J by 5 bases, with 11 bases between. The length of the CDR3 is 13 residues. The CDR3 region is CASSLRGDTEAFF. CDR3 nucleotides: TGTGCCAGCAGTTTGAGGGGTGATACTGAAGCTTTCTTT.

This rearrangement joins TRBV7-8 to TRBJ2-3; D is unclear. CDR1 SGHVS and CDR2 FQNEAQ come from the germline V gene. The CDR3 has 14 residues. Between the trimmed V and J ends, which lost 6 bases and 0 bases, there was a span of 10 bases. CDR3 bases: TGTGCCAGCAGTTTAACCGCTAGCACAGATACGCAGTATTTT. Protein sequence: CASSLTASTDTQYF. Drawing the rest from reference TRBV7-8 and TRBJ2-3, the complete variable domain is GAGVSQSPRYKVAKRGQDVALRCDPISGHVSLFWYQQALGQGPEFLTYFQNEAQLDKSGLPSDRFFAERPEGSVSTLKIQRTQQEDSAVYLCASSLTASTDTQYFGPGTRLTVL.

This clone was detected a few times. The chain recombines TRBV3-1 (or the pseudogene TRBV3-2) with TRBJ1-1, with D unresolved. V was shortened by 1 base and J by 1 base, with 7 bases between the two germline ends. The CDR3 extends over 14 amino acids. CDR1 is LGHDT, CDR2 YNNKEL, per germline (reference sequence). The CDR3 here is CASSQVGPNTEAFF. The DNA of the CDR3 is TGTGCCAGCAGCCAAGTCGGACCGAACACTGAAGCTTTCTTT.

The chain recombines TRBV11-2 with TRBJ2-3, with D perhaps TRBD2 (7 bases). The germline CDR1 and CDR2 sequences are SGHAT and FQNNGV. The length of the CDR3 is 18 residues. Between the trimmed V and J ends, which lost 4 bases and 5 bases, there was a span of 25 bases. The CDR3 here is CASSSAGQGLPPGDTQYF. The CDR3 DNA reads as TGTGCCAGCAGCTCAGCGGGACAAGGCCTGCCCCCGGGAGATACGCAGTATTTT. The full variable domain, with the rest looked up from reference TRBV11-2 and TRBJ2-3, is EAGVAQSPRYKIIEKRQSVAFWCNPISGHATLYWYQQILGQGPKLLIQFQNNGVVDDSQLPKDRFSAERLKGVDSTLKIQPAKLEDSAVYLCASSSAGQGLPPGDTQYFGPGTRLTVL.